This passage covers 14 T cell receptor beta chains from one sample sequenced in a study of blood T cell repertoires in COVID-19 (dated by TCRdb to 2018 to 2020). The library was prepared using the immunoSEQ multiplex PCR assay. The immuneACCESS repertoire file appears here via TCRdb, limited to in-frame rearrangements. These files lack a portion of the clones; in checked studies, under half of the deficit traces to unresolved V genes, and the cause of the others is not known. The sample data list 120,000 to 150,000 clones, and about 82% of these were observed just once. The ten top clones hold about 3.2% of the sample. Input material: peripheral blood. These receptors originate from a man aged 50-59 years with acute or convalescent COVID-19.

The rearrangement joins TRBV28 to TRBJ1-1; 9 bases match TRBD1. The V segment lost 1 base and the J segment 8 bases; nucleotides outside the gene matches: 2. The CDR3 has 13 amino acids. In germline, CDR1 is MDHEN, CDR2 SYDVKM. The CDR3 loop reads CASSLSGTGEAFF. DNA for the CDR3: TGTGCCAGCAGTTTATCCGGGACAGGGGAAGCTTTCTTT.

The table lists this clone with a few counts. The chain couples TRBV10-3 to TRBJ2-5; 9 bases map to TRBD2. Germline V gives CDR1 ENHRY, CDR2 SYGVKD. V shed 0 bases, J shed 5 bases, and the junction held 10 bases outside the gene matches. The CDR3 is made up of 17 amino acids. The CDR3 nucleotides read TGTGCCATCAGTGAGTCGACGGGCGGGAGGGCCTTGGAGACCCAGTACTTC. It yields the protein CAISESTGGRALETQYF.

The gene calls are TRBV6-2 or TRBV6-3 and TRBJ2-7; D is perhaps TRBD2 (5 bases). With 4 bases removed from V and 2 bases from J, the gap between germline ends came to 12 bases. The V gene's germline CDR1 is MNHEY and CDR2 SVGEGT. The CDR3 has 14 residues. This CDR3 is CASSFSGTTYEQYF. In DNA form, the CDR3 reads TGTGCCAGCAGTTTCAGCGGAACCACCTACGAGCAGTACTTC.

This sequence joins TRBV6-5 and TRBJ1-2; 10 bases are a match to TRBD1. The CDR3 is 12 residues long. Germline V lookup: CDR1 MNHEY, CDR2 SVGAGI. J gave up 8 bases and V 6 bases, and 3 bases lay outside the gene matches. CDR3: CASSGQGEGYTF. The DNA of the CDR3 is TGTGCCAGCAGCGGACAGGGGGAAGGCTACACCTTC.

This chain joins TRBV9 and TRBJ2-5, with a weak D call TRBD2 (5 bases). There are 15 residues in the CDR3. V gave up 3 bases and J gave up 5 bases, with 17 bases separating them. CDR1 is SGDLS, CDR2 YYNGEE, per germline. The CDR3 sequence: CASSASGSGMETQYF. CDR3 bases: TGTGCCAGCAGCGCCTCGGGTTCGGGAATGGAGACCCAGTACTTC.

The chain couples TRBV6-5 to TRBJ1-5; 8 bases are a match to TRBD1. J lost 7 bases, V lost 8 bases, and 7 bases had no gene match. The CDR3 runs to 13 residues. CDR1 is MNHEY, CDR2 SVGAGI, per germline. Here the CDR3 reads CASRRTGKQPQHF. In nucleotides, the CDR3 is TGTGCCAGCCGTCGGACAGGGAAACAGCCCCAGCATTTT.

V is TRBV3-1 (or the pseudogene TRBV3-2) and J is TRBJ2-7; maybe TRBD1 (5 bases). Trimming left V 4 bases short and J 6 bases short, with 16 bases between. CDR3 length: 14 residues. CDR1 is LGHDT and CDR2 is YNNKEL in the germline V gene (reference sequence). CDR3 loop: CASSLLSARGEQYF. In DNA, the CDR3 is TGTGCCAGCAGCCTTCTCTCTGCTAGGGGCGAGCAGTACTTC.

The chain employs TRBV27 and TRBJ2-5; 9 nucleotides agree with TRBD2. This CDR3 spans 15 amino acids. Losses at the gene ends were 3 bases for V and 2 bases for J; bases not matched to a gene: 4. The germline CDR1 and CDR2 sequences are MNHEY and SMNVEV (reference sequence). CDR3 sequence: CASSLTLAGQETQYF. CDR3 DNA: TGTGCCAGCAGTTTGACGCTAGCGGGGCAAGAGACCCAGTACTTC.

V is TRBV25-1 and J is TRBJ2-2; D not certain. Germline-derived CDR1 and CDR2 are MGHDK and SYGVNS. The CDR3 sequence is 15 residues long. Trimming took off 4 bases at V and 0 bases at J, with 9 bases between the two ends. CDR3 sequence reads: CASSGGSTNTGELFF. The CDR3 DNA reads TGTGCCAGCAGTGGTGGCAGTACGAACACCGGGGAGCTGTTTTTT.

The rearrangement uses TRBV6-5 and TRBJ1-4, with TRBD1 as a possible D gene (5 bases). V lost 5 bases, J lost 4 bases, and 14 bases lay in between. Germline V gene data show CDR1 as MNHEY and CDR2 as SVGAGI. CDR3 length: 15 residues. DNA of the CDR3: TGTGCCAGCAGTACCGGGACTCCTCGTAATGAAAAACTGTTTTTT. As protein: CASSTGTPRNEKLFF.

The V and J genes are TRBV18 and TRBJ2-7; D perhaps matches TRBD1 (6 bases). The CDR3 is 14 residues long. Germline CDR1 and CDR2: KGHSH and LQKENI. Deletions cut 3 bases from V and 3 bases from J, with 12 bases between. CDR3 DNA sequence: TGTGCCAGCTCACCGAACAGGGCCGACTACGAGCAGTACTTC. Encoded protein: CASSPNRADYEQYF. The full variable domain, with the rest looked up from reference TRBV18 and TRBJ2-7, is NAGVMQNPRHLVRRRGQEARLRCSPMKGHSHVYWYRQLPEEGLKFMVYLQKENIIDESGMPKERFSAEFPKEGPSILRIQQVVRGDSAAYFCASSPNRADYEQYFGPGTRLTVT.

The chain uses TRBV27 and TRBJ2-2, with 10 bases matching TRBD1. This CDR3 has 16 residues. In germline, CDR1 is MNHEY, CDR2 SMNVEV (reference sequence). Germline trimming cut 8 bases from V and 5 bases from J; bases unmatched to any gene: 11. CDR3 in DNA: TGTGCCAGCGGACTCCAGCCGGGACAGGGGACCGGGGAGCTGTTTTTT. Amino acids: CASGLQPGQGTGELFF.

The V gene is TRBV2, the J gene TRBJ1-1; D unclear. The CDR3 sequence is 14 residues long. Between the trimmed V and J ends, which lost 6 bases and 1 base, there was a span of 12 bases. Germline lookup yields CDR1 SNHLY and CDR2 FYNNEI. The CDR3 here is CASRRVAGNTEAFF. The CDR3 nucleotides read TGTGCCAGCAGGCGGGTAGCAGGGAACACTGAAGCTTTCTTT.

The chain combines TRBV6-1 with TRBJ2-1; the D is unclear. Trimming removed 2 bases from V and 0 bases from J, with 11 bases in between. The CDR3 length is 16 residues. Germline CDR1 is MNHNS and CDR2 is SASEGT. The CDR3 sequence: CASSEFVESSYNEQFF. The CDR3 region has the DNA TGTGCCAGCAGTGAATTTGTGGAGAGCTCCTACAATGAGCAGTTCTTC.